A single T cell receptor (beta chain) is shown here with its context. Its antigen remains unknown. Via the markers CD45RO/CCR7/CD25/CD127/CD95/CD27, stem cell-like memory, regulatory, central memory and naive CD4+ cells were sorted. This record belongs to a study of beta chain features in type 1 diabetes. Study context: Examination of sorted cells across all samples involved roughly 100 million cells. Whole-study results and caveats: Shorter templates may be favored by PCR, equally so in patients and controls. Shortening of TCRB CDR3s, moderate but significant, appeared in all four CD4+ subsets of Type 1 diabetes patients.

Trimming took 3 bases from V and 6 from J, leaving 12 bases between them. This CDR3 is 14 amino acids long. From germline, CDR1 is LNHDA and CDR2 SQIVND (reference sequence). Isolated RNA was reverse transcribed in full, so expressed TCRB transcripts were sequenced. Sequenced by immunoSEQ multiplex PCR; TCRdb stores in-frame clones only, minus some. This sample has 860,000 or so clones; roughly 16% occur once, and the top ten carry 0.02% to 0.025%. The chain employs TRBV19 and TRBJ2-1; D is tentatively TRBD1 or TRBD2 (5 bases each). This clonotype was obtained from a woman younger than 30 in good health. Sequencing was carried out using naive CD4+ T cells from blood. Here the CDR3 DNA reads TGTGCCAGTAGTATCTACCGGGGCGTCAATGAGCAGTTCTTC. This codes for CASSIYRGVNEQFF. The entire variable domain, with the rest obtained from reference TRBV19 and TRBJ2-1, is as follows: DGGITQSPKYLFRKEGQNVTLSCEQNLNHDAMYWYRQDPGQGLRLIYYSQIVNDFQKGDIAEGYSVSREKKESFPLTVTSAQKNPTAFYLCASSIYRGVNEQFFGPGTRLTVL.